There are many counts of the clone carrying this TCR beta chain. This CDR3 region has 14 residues. J was trimmed by 4 bases and V by 6 bases; bases with no gene match: 4. Germline V lookup: CDR1 MGHDK, CDR2 SYGVNS. TCRdb re-derived calls from the PCR reads in MiXCR, one entry per CDR3 protein. The sample records about 320,000 distinct CDR3 sequences, about 22% being singletons. The data originate from a study of molecular identifiers for immune sequencing clone quantification. Material for sequencing was naive CD8+ T cells from blood, with Jurkat cell RNA spiked in. Subset given: FACS-sorted CD8+CD4-CCR7+CD45RA+ naive T cells. This chain joins TRBV25-1 and TRBJ2-7, with 12 bases matching TRBD1. The sequence came from a human donor in good health. Some libraries in this study had Jurkat cell RNA spiked in. CDR3 sequence reads: CASRLGQGAYEQYF. The DNA of the CDR3 is TGTGCCAGCAGACTGGGACAGGGGGCATACGAGCAGTACTTC.